This TCR beta chain was recorded in a study of radiation and T cells in renal cell carcinoma. The overall study: Nephrectomy followed 15 Gy stereotactic body radiation by 4 weeks.

Germline assignment: CDR1 LNHDA and CDR2 SQIVND (reference sequence). The CDR3 has 15 amino acids. The V and J ends lost 5 bases and 1 base, in that order; junction bases with no gene match: 7. TCRdb keeps only in-frame clones here, not all; method: immunoSEQ multiplex PCR. The sample carries approximately 51,000 clones, approximately 83% recorded once. Time point specified: baseline pretreatment blood. Documented treatment: 15 Gy SBRT to primary tumor, nephrectomy 4 weeks later. Clear cell pathology was present in this patient's renal cell carcinoma. Comments on this clone: Its specificity is not known.

Study findings and constraints: From baseline, blood top tumor clonotypes peaked at 2 weeks post-radiation.

The chain uses TRBV19 and TRBJ1-1; 7 bases agree with TRBD1. This clonotype was sampled from a woman aged 70-85 years with renal cell carcinoma. This specimen was blood, taken from a patient whose treatment included radiotherapy and nephrectomy. CDR3 DNA sequence: TGTGCCAGTAGTCGTCGGGGACAGTCGAACACTGAAGCTTTCTTT. Amino acids: CASSRRGQSNTEAFF.